This T cell receptor beta chain was captured by sequencing in a study of blood T cells in healthy people across ages. In this sample, this clonotype turned up a few times. The donors, all healthy, were Caucasians living in Russia, aged about 6 to 95. Then a second PCR, running roughly 7 to 11 cycles, was carried out with a sample-barcoded 5' primer and a J-beta primer mix. A single record per CDR3 protein comes from TCRdb applying MiXCR to the 5' RACE reads. Seen here are 1.5 million to 2 million distinct CDR3 sequences, approximately 32% observed once, and the top ten hold approximately 10%. The CDR3 sequence is 15 residues long. J was trimmed by 7 bases and V by 5 bases; bases with no gene match: 7.

The chain combines TRBV12-3 or TRBV12-4 with TRBJ2-1; 11 bases fit TRBD2. What was sequenced was blood. This clonotype was sampled from a woman under 40 in good health. The chain's CDR3 is CASSPIAGGGNEQFF. The CDR3 region has the DNA TGTGCCAGCAGTCCCATAGCGGGGGGGGGAAATGAGCAGTTCTTC.